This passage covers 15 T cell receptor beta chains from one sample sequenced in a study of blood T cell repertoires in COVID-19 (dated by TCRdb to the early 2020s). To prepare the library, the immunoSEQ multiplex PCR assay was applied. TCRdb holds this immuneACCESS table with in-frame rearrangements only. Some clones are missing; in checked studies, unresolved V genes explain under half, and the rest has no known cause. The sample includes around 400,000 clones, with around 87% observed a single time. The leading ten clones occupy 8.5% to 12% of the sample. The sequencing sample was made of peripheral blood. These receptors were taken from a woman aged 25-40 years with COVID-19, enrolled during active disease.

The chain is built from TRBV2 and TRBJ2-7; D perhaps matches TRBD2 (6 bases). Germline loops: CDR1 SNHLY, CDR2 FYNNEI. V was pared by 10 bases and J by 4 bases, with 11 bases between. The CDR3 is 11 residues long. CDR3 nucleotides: TGTGCCACCAGCCGGGAGTACGAGCAGTACTTC. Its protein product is CATSREYEQYF.

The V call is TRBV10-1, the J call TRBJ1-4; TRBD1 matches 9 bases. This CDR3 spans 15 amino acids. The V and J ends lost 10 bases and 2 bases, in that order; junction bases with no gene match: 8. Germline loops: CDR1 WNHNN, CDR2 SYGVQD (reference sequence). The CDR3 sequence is CAILPTGGTNEKLFF. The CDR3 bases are TGCGCCATCTTACCGACAGGGGGTACTAATGAAAAACTGTTTTTT.

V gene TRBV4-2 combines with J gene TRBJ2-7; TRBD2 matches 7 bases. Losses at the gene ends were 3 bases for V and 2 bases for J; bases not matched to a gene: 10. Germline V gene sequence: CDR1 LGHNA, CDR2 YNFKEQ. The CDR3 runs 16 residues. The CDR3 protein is CASSHDTSDPTYEQYF. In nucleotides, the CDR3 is TGTGCCAGCAGCCATGACACTAGCGACCCTACCTACGAGCAGTACTTC.

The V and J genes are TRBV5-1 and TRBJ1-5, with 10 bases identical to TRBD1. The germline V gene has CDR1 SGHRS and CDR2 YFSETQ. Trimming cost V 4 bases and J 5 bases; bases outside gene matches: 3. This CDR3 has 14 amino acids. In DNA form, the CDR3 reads TGCGCCAGCAGCGGCGGGACAGGGGATCAGCCCCAGCATTTT. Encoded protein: CASSGGTGDQPQHF.

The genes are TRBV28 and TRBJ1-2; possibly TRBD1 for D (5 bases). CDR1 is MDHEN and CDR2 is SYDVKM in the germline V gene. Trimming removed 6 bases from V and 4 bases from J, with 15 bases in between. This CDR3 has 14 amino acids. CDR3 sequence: CASSSPGGGYGYTF. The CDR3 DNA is TGTGCCAGCAGCTCCCCGGGGGGGGGCTATGGCTACACCTTC.

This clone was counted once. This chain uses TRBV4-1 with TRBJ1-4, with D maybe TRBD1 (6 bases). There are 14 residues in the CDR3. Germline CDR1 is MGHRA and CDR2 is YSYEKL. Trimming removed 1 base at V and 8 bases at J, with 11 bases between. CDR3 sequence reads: CASSQVQGKEKLFF. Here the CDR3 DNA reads TGCGCCAGCAGCCAAGTACAGGGAAAAGAAAAACTGTTTTTT.

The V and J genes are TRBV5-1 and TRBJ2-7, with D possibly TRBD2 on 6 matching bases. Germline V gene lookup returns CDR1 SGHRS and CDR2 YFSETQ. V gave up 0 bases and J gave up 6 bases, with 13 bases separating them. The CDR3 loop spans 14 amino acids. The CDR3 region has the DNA TGCGCCAGCAGCTTGGGACTAGAGCACTCCGAGCAGTACTTC. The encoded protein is CASSLGLEHSEQYF.

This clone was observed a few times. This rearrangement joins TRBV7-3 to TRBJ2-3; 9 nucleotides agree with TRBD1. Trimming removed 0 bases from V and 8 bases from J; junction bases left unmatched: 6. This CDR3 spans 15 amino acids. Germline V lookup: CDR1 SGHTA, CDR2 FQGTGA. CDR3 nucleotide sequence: TGTGCCAGCAGCTTAACCAGAAGGGACAGGGTTACGCAGTATTTT. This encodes CASSLTRRDRVTQYF. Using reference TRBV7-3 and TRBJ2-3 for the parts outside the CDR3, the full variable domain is GAGVSQTPSNKVTEKGKYVELRCDPISGHTALYWYRQSLGQGPEFLIYFQGTGAADDSGLPNDRFFAVRPEGSVSTLKIQRTERGDSAVYLCASSLTRRDRVTQYFGPGTRLTVL.

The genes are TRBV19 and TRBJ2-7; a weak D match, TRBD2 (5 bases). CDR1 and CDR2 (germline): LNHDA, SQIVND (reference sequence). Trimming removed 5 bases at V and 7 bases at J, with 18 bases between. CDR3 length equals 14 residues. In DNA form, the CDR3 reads TGTGCCAGTAGTCCGAGCGGACTGGGCTGGGAGCAGTACTTC. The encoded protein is CASSPSGLGWEQYF.

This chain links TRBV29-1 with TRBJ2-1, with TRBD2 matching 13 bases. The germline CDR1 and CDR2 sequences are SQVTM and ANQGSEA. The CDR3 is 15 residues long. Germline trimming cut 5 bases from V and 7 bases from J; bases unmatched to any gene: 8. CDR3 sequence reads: CSVLDGTSGNNEQFF. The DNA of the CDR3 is TGCAGCGTTTTGGACGGGACTAGCGGGAATAATGAGCAGTTCTTC.

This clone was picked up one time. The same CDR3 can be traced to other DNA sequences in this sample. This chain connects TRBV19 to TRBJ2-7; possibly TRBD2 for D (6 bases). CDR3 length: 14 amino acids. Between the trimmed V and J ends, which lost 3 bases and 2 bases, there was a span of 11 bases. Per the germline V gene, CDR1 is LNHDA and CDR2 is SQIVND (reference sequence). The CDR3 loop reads CASSIGRGTYEQYF. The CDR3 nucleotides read TGTGCCAGTAGTATCGGCCGGGGGACCTACGAGCAGTACTTC. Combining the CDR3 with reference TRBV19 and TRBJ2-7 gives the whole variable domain DGGITQSPKYLFRKEGQNVTLSCEQNLNHDAMYWYRQDPGQGLRLIYYSQIVNDFQKGDIAEGYSVSREKKESFPLTVTSAQKNPTAFYLCASSIGRGTYEQYFGPGTRLTVT.

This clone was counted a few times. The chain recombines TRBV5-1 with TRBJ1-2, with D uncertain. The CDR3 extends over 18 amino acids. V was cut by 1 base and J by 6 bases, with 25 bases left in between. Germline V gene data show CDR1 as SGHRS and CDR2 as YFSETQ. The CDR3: CASSLSSRVLDFRHGYTF. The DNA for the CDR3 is TGCGCCAGCAGCTTGTCCTCCCGGGTCCTGGACTTTAGGCATGGCTACACCTTC.

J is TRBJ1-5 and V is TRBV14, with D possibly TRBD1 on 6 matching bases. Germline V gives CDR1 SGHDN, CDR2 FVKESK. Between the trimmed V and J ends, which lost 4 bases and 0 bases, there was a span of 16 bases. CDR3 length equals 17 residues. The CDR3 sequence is CASSPLDRHDSNQPQHF. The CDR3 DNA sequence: TGTGCCAGCAGCCCTCTAGACAGGCATGATAGCAATCAGCCCCAGCATTTT.

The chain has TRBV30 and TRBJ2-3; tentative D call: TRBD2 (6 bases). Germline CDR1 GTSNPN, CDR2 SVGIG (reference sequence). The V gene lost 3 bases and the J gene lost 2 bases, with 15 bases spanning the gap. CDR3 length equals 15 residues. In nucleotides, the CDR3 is TGTGCCTGGAGATTGCGGGATTACTTCACAGATACGCAGTATTTT. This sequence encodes CAWRLRDYFTDTQYF.

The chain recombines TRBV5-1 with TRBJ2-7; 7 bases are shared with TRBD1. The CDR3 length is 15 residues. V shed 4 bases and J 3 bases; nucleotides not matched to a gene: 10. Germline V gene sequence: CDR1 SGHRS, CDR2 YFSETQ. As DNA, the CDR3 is TGCGCCAGCAGCCCAACGGTGGGACAGCACTACGAGCAGTACTTC. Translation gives CASSPTVGQHYEQYF.